The 29 T cell receptor beta chains given below trace back to one sample, sequenced in a study of T cell repertoires in cytomegalovirus infection. Their antigens remain unidentified. Via MiXCR, TCRdb re-called the reads, giving one row per CDR3 protein. The profile covers around 770,000 distinct CDR3 sequences, with 25% to 30% appearing a single time and about an eighth taken by the ten largest. The sample was cultured CD8+ T cells from PBMCs, taken from culture after CMV antigen stimulation. These receptors came from a human donor in good health (CMV status not recorded). Some clones in this sample may be carry-over from other donors' samples.

This clonotype was counted only a few times. V and J are TRBV27 and TRBJ2-7; possibly TRBD2 for D (5 bases). In germline, CDR1 is MNHEY, CDR2 SMNVEV (reference sequence). CDR3 length equals 14 residues. The ends were cut back, 8 bases at V and 3 bases at J, with 17 bases in the middle. The CDR3 sequence: CASGTGERYYEQYF. Written as DNA, the CDR3 is TGTGCCAGCGGAACTGGGGAGCGGTACTACGAGCAGTACTTC.

CDR3 sequence (DNA): TGTGCCATCTCGCCAGCGGGGGGGCCCTACGAGCAGTACTTC. The encoded protein is CAISPAGGPYEQYF. J is TRBJ2-7 and V is TRBV10-3, with 10 bases identical to TRBD2. This CDR3 region has 14 residues. Losses at the gene ends were 8 bases for V and 2 bases for J; bases not matched to a gene: 6. Germline V lookup: CDR1 ENHRY, CDR2 SYGVKD.

This clonotype was seen more than once but under ten times. The gene calls are TRBV15 and TRBJ2-1, with TRBD2 matching 7 bases. Germline V gene lookup returns CDR1 LNHNV and CDR2 YYDKDF (reference sequence). CDR3 length: 15 residues. Trimming at V came to 0 bases and at J to 6 bases, leaving 5 bases not matched to a gene. The CDR3 nucleotides are TGTGCCACCAGCAGAGATAAAGGACTAGTCAATGAGCAGTTCTTC. Translating gives CATSRDKGLVNEQFF. The full variable domain, completed using reference TRBV15 and TRBJ2-1, is DAMVIQNPRYQVTQFGKPVTLSCSQTLNHNVMYWYQQKSSQAPKLLFHYYDKDFNNEADTPDNFQSRRPNTSFCFLDIRSPGLGDTAMYLCATSRDKGLVNEQFFGPGTRLTVL.

This clonotype was recorded many times. The V gene is TRBV7-2, the J gene TRBJ2-4; D gene ambiguous. Germline V lookup: CDR1 SGHTA, CDR2 FQGNSA. Trimming shortened V by 7 bases and J by 3 bases, and 19 bases separated the two germline ends. The CDR3 spans 16 residues. This CDR3 reads CASTFTVYAVKNIQYF. The CDR3 nucleotides are TGTGCCAGCACCTTTACAGTCTACGCTGTCAAAAACATTCAGTACTTC.

J is TRBJ2-4 and V is TRBV5-6; D is unresolved. The germline V and J ends were trimmed by 0 bases and 3 bases, with 4 bases remaining between them. The CDR3 loop spans 13 amino acids. Per germline, CDR1 SGHDT and CDR2 YYEEEE. This CDR3 is CASSLAVKNIQYF. The CDR3 region has the DNA TGTGCCAGCAGCTTGGCCGTCAAAAACATTCAGTACTTC.

In this sample, this clonotype turned up a few times. The chain uses TRBV12-3 or TRBV12-4 and TRBJ1-2; tentative D call: TRBD1 (5 bases). This CDR3 spans 15 amino acids. V lost 7 bases and J 3 bases, leaving 18 bases between the germline ends. As DNA, the CDR3 is TGTGCCAGCACCCCAGGGTTCAAATGGGACTATGGCTACACCTTC. Encoded protein: CASTPGFKWDYGYTF.

The J gene is TRBJ2-3, the V gene TRBV7-6; 9 positions agree with TRBD2. Losses at the gene ends were 5 bases for V and 6 bases for J; bases not matched to a gene: 9. The germline CDR1 and CDR2 sequences are SGHVS and FNYEAQ. The CDR3 has 15 residues. The CDR3 is CASSPSGAKRDTQYF. For the CDR3, the DNA is TGTGCCAGCAGCCCTAGCGGGGCTAAGAGGGATACGCAGTATTTT. Based on the CDR3 plus reference TRBV7-6 and TRBJ2-3, the full variable domain is GAGVSQSPRYKVTKRGQDVALRCDPISGHVSLYWYRQALGQGPEFLTYFNYEAQQDKSGLPNDRFSAERPEGSISTLTIQRTEQRDSAMYRCASSPSGAKRDTQYFGPGTRLTVL.

This clonotype was counted many times. The genes are TRBV7-9 and TRBJ2-1; 11 nucleotides line up with TRBD2. The germline V gene has CDR1 SEHNR and CDR2 FQNEAQ (reference sequence). The CDR3 covers 17 residues. V gave up 5 bases and J gave up 1 base; unmatched junction bases: 7. Here the CDR3 reads CASSASTSGASYNEQFF. The CDR3 bases are TGTGCCAGCAGCGCGTCGACTAGCGGGGCTTCCTACAATGAGCAGTTCTTC.

The V and J genes are TRBV15 and TRBJ1-5; no clear D gene. V was shortened by 2 bases and J by 7 bases, with 9 bases between the two germline ends. Germline V CDR1 and CDR2: LNHNV, YYDKDF (reference sequence). There are 13 residues in the CDR3. The CDR3 DNA sequence: TGTGCCACCAGCAGACGGTCCGGACAGCCCCAGCATTTT. This encodes CATSRRSGQPQHF.

The table lists this clonotype with many counts. One end of the junction does not line up with germline, which may come from a read error. The V gene is TRBV7-9, the J gene TRBJ1-2; D is unresolved. The V gene's germline CDR1 is SEHNR and CDR2 FQNEAQ (reference sequence). This CDR3 region has 13 residues. CDR3 sequence reads: CASSFRGNDGYTF. Written as DNA, the CDR3 is TGTGCCAGCAGCTTCCGAGGTAACGATGGCTACACCTTC.

This chain links TRBV28 with TRBJ2-5; D possibly corresponds to TRBD2 (6 bases). Looked up from germline, CDR1 is MDHEN and CDR2 is SYDVKM. CDR3 size: 17 residues. The V end lost 5 bases, the J end lost 2 bases, and 21 bases lay between the germline ends. CDR3 sequence reads: CASSPAGQGSKQETQYF. CDR3 nucleotides: TGTGCCAGCAGTCCTGCGGGGCAGGGCAGTAAACAAGAGACCCAGTACTTC.

The table lists this clonotype with a few counts. The CDR3 sequence is CASSFGLAGSYEQYF. CDR3 in DNA: TGTGCCAGCAGTTTCGGACTAGCGGGCTCCTACGAGCAGTACTTC. The chain couples TRBV6-2 or TRBV6-3 to TRBJ2-7; TRBD2 matches at 11 bases. Germline V gene lookup returns CDR1 MNHEY and CDR2 SVGEGT. The CDR3 runs to 15 residues. V trimming: 4 bases; J trimming: 0 bases; junction bases outside the gene matches: 2.

The chain recombines TRBV4-1 with TRBJ1-5; weak D call: TRBD1 (5 bases). The length of the CDR3 is 15 residues. Trimming left V 0 bases short and J 6 bases short, with 12 bases between. Germline assignment: CDR1 MGHRA and CDR2 YSYEKL. The CDR3 DNA follows: TGCGCCAGCAGCCAAGAGGCGAGGGGAGGTCAGCCCCAGCATTTT. Its translation is CASSQEARGGQPQHF.

V is TRBV6-2 or TRBV6-3 and J is TRBJ1-6; D gene uncertain. The CDR3 runs to 16 residues. Trimming left V 6 bases short and J 6 bases short, with 18 bases between. CDR1 and CDR2 from the germline V gene are MNHEY and SVGEGT. CDR3 in DNA: TGTGCCAGCAGCAGTGACATACCTTGGGGTAATTCACCCCTCCACTTT. Its translation: CASSSDIPWGNSPLHF.

V and J are TRBV7-9 and TRBJ1-1; a weak D match, TRBD1 (5 bases). Germline loops: CDR1 SEHNR, CDR2 FQNEAQ (reference sequence). Trimming left V 1 base short and J 6 bases short, with 15 bases between. This CDR3 spans 15 amino acids. CDR3 sequence: CASSLGGELRAEAFF. CDR3 DNA sequence: TGTGCCAGCAGCTTAGGGGGGGAGCTTCGGGCTGAAGCTTTCTTT.

The J gene is TRBJ1-4, the V gene TRBV29-1, with D possibly matching TRBD1 (5 bases). This CDR3 is 18 amino acids long. The V end was cut by 0 bases, the J end by 7 bases, with 24 bases between. Germline-derived CDR1 and CDR2 are SQVTM and ANQGSEA. Written as DNA, the CDR3 is TGCAGCGTTGAAGATCTTCCAGGGAGCTCGGAAGGTAGTGAAAAACTGTTTTTT. This encodes CSVEDLPGSSEGSEKLFF.

Points on this clonotype: One end of the junction does not line up with germline, which may come from a read error. The CDR3 is CASTLTRDRTSF. The CDR3 nucleotides are TGTGCCAGCACCCTAACCCGGGACAGAACCTCTTTT. This chain joins TRBV7-9 and TRBJ1-1, with 7 bases aligning to TRBD1. This CDR3 has 12 amino acids. Germline V gives CDR1 SEHNR, CDR2 FQNEAQ (reference sequence).

The V gene is TRBV29-1, the J gene TRBJ2-1, with 7 bases that match TRBD2. Germline CDR1 reads SQVTM; CDR2 reads ANQGSEA. This CDR3 is 13 amino acids long. V lost 3 bases to trimming and J lost 7 bases; unmatched junction nucleotides: 6. CDR3 loop: CSVETSTSNEQFF. CDR3 bases: TGCAGCGTTGAGACTAGCACATCGAATGAGCAGTTCTTC.

This clonotype was seen repeatedly, ten times or more. The chain couples TRBV6-2 or TRBV6-3 to TRBJ2-1; D may be TRBD2 (6 bases). This CDR3 has 14 residues. From germline, CDR1 is MNHEY and CDR2 SVGEGT. V dropped 3 bases and J dropped 9 bases, with 15 bases sitting between them. The CDR3 DNA sequence: TGTGCCAGCAGTTATGGCGGGGCTCCTGGTGAGCAGTTCTTC. Encoded protein: CASSYGGAPGEQFF.

Only a few counts were recorded for this clonotype. The genes are TRBV27 and TRBJ2-5; the match to TRBD1 covers 11 bases. CDR3 length: 16 amino acids. The germline V gene encodes CDR1 MNHEY and CDR2 SMNVEV (reference sequence). J was trimmed by 5 bases and V by 6 bases; bases with no gene match: 11. The CDR3 DNA reads as TGTGCCAGCAGCTGGGACAGGGGGTCAAATACGGAGACCCAGTACTTC. Translating gives CASSWDRGSNTETQYF.

V and J are TRBV5-5 and TRBJ2-5; TRBD2 matches at 13 bases. Germline V lookup: CDR1 SGHKS, CDR2 YYEKEE (reference sequence). V was pared by 4 bases and J by 0 bases, with 9 bases of the junction left unmatched. The CDR3 consists of 18 residues. The CDR3 DNA sequence: TGTGCCAGCAGCAGAAGGACTAGCGGGGGACCGTACCAAGAGACCCAGTACTTC. Translation gives CASSRRTSGGPYQETQYF. The complete variable domain, with remaining parts taken from reference TRBV5-5 and TRBJ2-5, reads DAGVTQSPTHLIKTRGQQVTLRCSPISGHKSVSWYQQVLGQGPQFIFQYYEKEERGRGNFPDRFSARQFPNYSSELNVNALLLGDSALYLCASSRRTSGGPYQETQYFGPGTRLLVL.

This chain connects TRBV7-9 to TRBJ2-1, with D uncertain. The germline V gene has CDR1 SEHNR and CDR2 FQNEAQ (reference sequence). With 2 bases removed from V and 3 bases from J, the gap between germline ends came to 11 bases. CDR3 length: 15 amino acids. The CDR3 reads CASSLLGAGYNEQFF. The DNA of the CDR3 is TGTGCCAGCAGCTTACTGGGCGCCGGCTACAATGAGCAGTTCTTC.

This clonotype was observed at least ten times. This chain links TRBV11-3 with TRBJ2-1; perhaps D is TRBD1 or TRBD2 (6 bases each). V lost 2 bases to trimming and J lost 3 bases, with 11 bases between them. CDR3 length: 15 residues. Germline CDR1 and CDR2: SGHNT and YENEEA. CDR3 loop: CASSLTGAGYNEQFF. The CDR3 DNA sequence: TGTGCCAGCAGCTTAACGGGGGCGGGCTACAATGAGCAGTTCTTC.

The table lists this clonotype with a few counts. The chain recombines TRBV2 with TRBJ2-7, with TRBD1 matching 9 bases. The germline CDR1 and CDR2 sequences are SNHLY and FYNNEI. Trimming removed 3 bases from V and 2 bases from J; junction bases left unmatched: 5. This CDR3 is built from 15 residues. CDR3 residues: CASSDPGQGTYEQYF. In DNA form, the CDR3 reads TGTGCCAGCAGTGACCCGGGACAGGGAACCTACGAGCAGTACTTC.

This clonotype turned up a few times. J is TRBJ2-1 and V is TRBV7-9, with D tentatively TRBD2 (5 bases). The CDR3 is 15 residues long. CDR1 and CDR2 from the germline V gene are SEHNR and FQNEAQ (reference sequence). V lost 5 bases to trimming and J lost 0 bases, with 11 bases between them. The DNA for the CDR3 is TGTGCCAGCAGCCCGGAGCGGAGCTCCTACAATGAGCAGTTCTTC. Its protein is CASSPERSSYNEQFF.

This sequence joins TRBV5-1 and TRBJ1-2; D gene uncertain. The CDR3 consists of 16 residues. The ends were cut back, 0 bases at V and 2 bases at J, with 14 bases in the middle. CDR1 and CDR2 from the germline V gene are SGHRS and YFSETQ. CDR3 in amino acids: CASSLGDGFRNYGYTF. The CDR3 nucleotides read TGCGCCAGCAGCTTGGGAGACGGATTCAGGAACTATGGCTACACCTTC.

This clonotype was observed a few times. V usage is TRBV6-5 and J usage is TRBJ1-2; D uncertain. Germline V gene lookup returns CDR1 MNHEY and CDR2 SVGAGI. This CDR3 contains 14 residues. Trimming removed 2 bases at V and 1 base at J, with 8 bases between. The CDR3 DNA sequence: TGTGCCAGCAGTTACGTGGGCGATAACTATGGCTACACCTTC. Protein product: CASSYVGDNYGYTF.

This chain connects TRBV4-1 to TRBJ2-3; 8 bases agree with TRBD1. Unmatched junction bases numbered 9, after V lost 2 bases and J lost 2 bases. CDR1 is MGHRA and CDR2 is YSYEKL in the germline V gene. The CDR3 has 17 residues. The CDR3 sequence: CASSQTAGGSVTDTQYF. The CDR3 nucleotides are TGCGCCAGCAGCCAAACCGCAGGGGGCTCGGTCACAGATACGCAGTATTTT.

This clonotype has only a few counts. The chain carries TRBV5-1 and TRBJ1-4; tentative D call: TRBD1 (6 bases). The CDR3 length is 17 residues. The V gene lost 4 bases and the J gene lost 0 bases, with 16 bases spanning the gap. Germline CDR1 and CDR2: SGHRS and YFSETQ. CDR3 protein: CASSELRTETTNEKLFF. In DNA form, the CDR3 reads TGCGCCAGCAGCGAACTAAGGACAGAAACAACTAATGAAAAACTGTTTTTT.